This T cell receptor beta chain was observed in a study of blood T cell repertoires in COVID-19. The protocol was immunoSEQ multiplex PCR, while the TCRdb copy is restricted to in-frame clones and leaves out a portion. The sample lists 95,000 to 150,000 clones; around 83% were seen once. Seattle patients were enrolled during active infection and followed longitudinally. V gave up 2 bases and J gave up 5 bases, with 12 bases separating them. This CDR3 region has 15 residues. Per germline, CDR1 LNHDA and CDR2 SQIVND (reference sequence). The sequence was collected from a woman of 80 years or more with COVID-19, enrolled during active disease. The chain recombines TRBV19 with TRBJ2-2, with D tentatively TRBD1 (6 bases). The sequenced sample consisted of peripheral blood. The CDR3 spells CASSIKPQGTGELFF. The CDR3 bases are TGTGCCAGTAGTATAAAACCACAGGGAACCGGGGAGCTGTTTTTT.